This TCR beta chain was profiled in a study of post-analysis software for immune sequencing data. The study's findings and limits: TRBV segments more frequent in patients than in controls numbered roughly 5 and included TRBV5-6, TRBV5-1 and TRBV20-1.

Unique molecular identifiers featured in each of the TCR beta cDNA libraries. TCRdb processed the PCR reads anew with MiXCR; each CDR3 protein has one entry. The repertoire includes about 540,000 distinct CDR3 sequences, 30% to 40% of them detected once, and less than 6% sits in the top ten. Germline CDR1 reads SGHRS; CDR2 reads YFSETQ. The J segment lost 5 bases and the V segment lost 3 bases, leaving 5 bases of the junction unmatched. This CDR3 has 15 amino acids. A note on this clonotype: Its target is not known.

Sequencing was performed on blood. This receptor was taken from a girl between 2 and 17 years old with multiple sclerosis. The chain is built from TRBV5-1 and TRBJ2-1; 10 nucleotides line up with TRBD2. The CDR3 sequence is CASSSTSGENNEQFF. The CDR3, as DNA: TGCGCCAGCAGCTCTACTAGCGGGGAAAACAATGAGCAGTTCTTC.